The clone carrying this T cell receptor beta chain was counted once. Germline V gene lookup returns CDR1 SGHRS and CDR2 YFSETQ. This CDR3 region has 16 residues. V lost 4 bases to trimming and J lost 0 bases, with 14 bases between them. This sample is part of a study of blood T cell repertoires in COVID-19. Study at large: COVID-19 samples collected from the United States, Italy and Spain covered acute and convalescent phases. Sources were T cells, B-cell-depleted T cells, or PBMCs; the material itself was cDNA or gDNA.

As originally analysed: The assay estimated nucleated cells by amplifying reference gene primers. Some clones are missing from TCRdb's copy, which holds only in-frame ones; the method was immunoSEQ multiplex PCR. D and trimming were read from the DNA, whereas the V and J calls and clone size are those reported in that table. In the table there are under 85,000 clones, approximately 85% of which are singletons. The sample consisted of peripheral blood. This TCR derives from a man older than 75 with acute or convalescent COVID-19. The chain links TRBV5-1 to TRBJ1-3, with D maybe TRBD1 (5 bases). CDR3 nucleotides: TGCGCCAGCAGCCGAGAGGAGGGGAGCTCTGGAAACACCATATATTTT. Protein sequence: CASSREEGSSGNTIYF.